The text below deals with one TCR beta chain. Its antigen is undetermined. The PCR was carried out with 60 Vbeta primers and 13 Jbeta primers. Assay: immunoSEQ multiplex PCR; the TCRdb copy retains only in-frame clones and omits some. The sample carries some 190,000 clones, roughly 82% recorded once. This sample was taken from a study of cytomegalovirus exposure and HLA in healthy donors. Study-level results: Investigators reported under 200 TCR beta chains as tied to cytomegalovirus. No immune exposure information besides CMV serostatus was available.

The source of this sequence is a man between 35 and 55 years old in good health and CMV-seronegative. Input material: PBMCs.

The CDR3 reads CATSGGNTIYF. In DNA, the CDR3 is TGTGCCACCTCGGGTGGAAACACCATATATTTT. The chain links TRBV6-6 to TRBJ1-3; D ambiguous. V lost 10 bases to trimming and J lost 3 bases, with 7 bases between them. The germline V gene encodes CDR1 MNHNY and CDR2 SVGAGI (reference sequence). CDR3 length: 11 residues.